The rows below give T cell receptor beta chains drawn from one sample of a study of cytomegalovirus exposure and HLA in healthy donors. Data came from immunoSEQ multiplex PCR; TCRdb stores just in-frame clones and leaves some out. The table includes 150,000 to 200,000 clones, just over 75% detected once. The material sequenced was PBMCs. Receptors originate from a woman between 40 and 55 years old in good health and CMV-seronegative. CDR3s include the opening cysteine and the closing phenylalanine or tryptophan. The D gene is left open where the match is weak. A row's size may be missing; if present it is once, few, many or a size class.

D gene	V gene	CDR3 length	clone size	J gene	CDR3 DNA	CDR3 protein
TRBD2	TRBV5-1	17	NA	TRBJ2-1	TGCGCCAGCAGCTTGGGGGACATAGCGGGGTCCTACAATGAGCAGTTCTTC	CASSLGDIAGSYNEQFF
NA	TRBV7-8	14	NA	TRBJ2-1	TGTGCCAGCAGATTGGACTACGCTAACAATGAGCAGTTCTTC	CASRLDYANNEQFF
TRBD1	TRBV18	15	NA	TRBJ2-7	TGTGCCAGCTCACCCCCTTCGACAGGGCCCTACGAGCAGTACTTC	CASSPPSTGPYEQYF
TRBD1	TRBV6-1	15	NA	TRBJ2-1	TGTGCCAGCAGTGAAGGGACAGGCCTCTACAATGAGCAGTTCTTC	CASSEGTGLYNEQFF
TRBD2	TRBV2	13	few	TRBJ2-5	TGTGCCAGCGGGGCGGGAGGGCGCGAGACCCAGTACTTC	CASGAGGRETQYF
TRBD2	TRBV30	15	NA	TRBJ2-3	TGTGCCTGGGCCCCCGGGACTAGCGGCACAGATACGCAGTATTTT	CAWAPGTSGTDTQYF
TRBD2	TRBV7-9	16	NA	TRBJ2-1	TGTGCCAGCAGCTTACCTAGCGGGAGCTCCTACAATGAGCAGTTCTTC	CASSLPSGSSYNEQFF
NA	TRBV7-9	13	NA	TRBJ2-1	TGTGCCAGCAGCTTGGGGCAGATCTATGAGCAGTTCTTC	CASSLGQIYEQFF
NA	TRBV19	13	NA	TRBJ2-3	TGTGCCAGTAGTATAACAGCGGCAGATACGCAGTATTTT	CASSITAADTQYF
TRBD2	TRBV2	14	NA	TRBJ2-1	TGTGCCAGCAGTGATGCGGGGGGCCCCCCTGAGCAGTTCTTC	CASSDAGGPPEQFF
TRBD2	TRBV6-5	16	NA	TRBJ2-1	TGTGCCAGCAGTTTCCTAGCGGGAGGCTCCTACAATGAGCAGTTCTTC	CASSFLAGGSYNEQFF
NA	TRBV2	11	NA	TRBJ2-7	TGTGCCAGCAGCGAGTACGTCGAGCAGTACTTC	CASSEYVEQYF
TRBD1	TRBV5-1	15	NA	TRBJ1-3	TGCGCCAGCGCCCCAACAGGGGCAAGTGGAAACACCATATATTTT	CASAPTGASGNTIYF
TRBD2	TRBV5-1	15	once	TRBJ2-3	TGCGCCAGCAGCCTCGGGACTAGCGGCACAGATACGCAGTATTTT	CASSLGTSGTDTQYF
TRBD1	TRBV2	18	NA	TRBJ1-2	TGTGCCAGCAGTGAGGAAGGAGGGGGCGACATAGGCAACTATGGCTACACCTTC	CASSEEGGGDIGNYGYTF
NA	TRBV5-1	14	NA	TRBJ2-5	TGCGCCAGCAGCTTTGGCAGGGGCCAAGAGACCCAGTACTTC	CASSFGRGQETQYF
TRBD1	TRBV5-6	15	NA	TRBJ1-2	TGTGCCAGCAGCAGAGGGACAGGGGGATTCTATGGCTACACCTTC	CASSRGTGGFYGYTF
TRBD2	TRBV19	15	NA	TRBJ2-3	TGTGCCAGTAGTTCGACTAGCGGGAGTGGAGATACGCAGTATTTT	CASSSTSGSGDTQYF
TRBD2	TRBV30	15	few	TRBJ2-7	TGTGCCTGGAGTTCGCTAGCGGGAGATTCCTACGAGCAGTACTTC	CAWSSLAGDSYEQYF
NA	TRBV9	16	once	TRBJ1-2	TGTGCCAGCAGCCCAGAGGGAGCTGGTATCAACTATGGCTACACCTTC	CASSPEGAGINYGYTF
TRBD1	TRBV6-6	14	few	TRBJ2-7	TGTGCCAGCTCCATGACAGGGGGGCCGTCCGAGCAGTACTTC	CASSMTGGPSEQYF
TRBD2	TRBV7-8	18	NA	TRBJ2-1	TGTGCCAGCAGCTTAGCTCTAGCGGGAGGGGTCGTCTACAATGAGCAGTTCTTC	CASSLALAGGVVYNEQFF
TRBD2	TRBV28	14	NA	TRBJ2-5	TGTGCCAGCAGTTTCGGCGGGAGGGGGGAGACCCAGTACTTC	CASSFGGRGETQYF
NA	TRBV12-5	13	NA	TRBJ2-1	TGTGCTAGTGGTACACTACCCAATAATGAGCAGTTCTTC	CASGTLPNNEQFF
TRBD1	TRBV19	15	NA	TRBJ1-1	TGTGCCAGTAGAACACAGGGCAGGGGGATGTTTGAAGCTTTCTTT	CASRTQGRGMFEAFF
NA	TRBV30	13	NA	TRBJ2-3	TGTGCCTGGAGTACGGACTCGCCAGATACGCAGTATTTT	CAWSTDSPDTQYF
NA	TRBV11-3	16	NA	TRBJ2-1	TGTGCCAGCAGCTCCCGACGGTGGGGCGATCACAATGAGCAGTTCTTC	CASSSRRWGDHNEQFF
TRBD1	TRBV7-3	14	NA	TRBJ2-2	TGTGCCAGCAGCCGGGACAGAAACACCGGGGAGCTGTTTTTT	CASSRDRNTGELFF
NA	TRBV29-1	10	NA	TRBJ2-1	TGCAGCTCTGGACAGAATGAGCAGTTCTTC	CSSGQNEQFF
TRBD2	TRBV29-1	15	once	TRBJ2-5	TGCAGCGTTGAAGGTTGGACTAGGGGCCAAGAGACCCAGTACTTC	CSVEGWTRGQETQYF
TRBD1	TRBV28	15	NA	TRBJ1-2	TGTGCCAGCAGTCGCGGAACACAGGGGAACTATGGCTACACCTTC	CASSRGTQGNYGYTF
NA	TRBV5-1	15	NA	TRBJ1-1	TGCGCCAGCAGCTTGGTGTCGGGTATGAACACTGAAGCTTTCTTT	CASSLVSGMNTEAFF
TRBD2	TRBV9	15	NA	TRBJ2-7	TGTGCCAGCAGCACCGGACTAGCGGGGGTCTACGAGCAGTACTTC	CASSTGLAGVYEQYF
NA	TRBV2	15	NA	TRBJ2-7	TGTGCCAGCAGGGAAGGACAGCTTCTGATCTACGAGCAGTACTTC	CASREGQLLIYEQYF
NA	TRBV5-1	14	once	TRBJ2-7	TGCGCCAGCAAGCTAGGCGCCAGCTCCTACGAGCAGTACTTC	CASKLGASSYEQYF
TRBD1	TRBV6-5	16	NA	TRBJ2-5	TGTGCCAGCAGTTTACCGGGACAGGGGGCGGAGGAGACCCAGTACTTC	CASSLPGQGAEETQYF
TRBD2	TRBV5-1	14	NA	TRBJ2-1	TGCGCCAGCAAAAGGGCGGGAGGGGACAATGAGCAGTTCTTC	CASKRAGGDNEQFF
TRBD1	TRBV5-6	15	NA	TRBJ2-2	TGTGCCAGCAGCTTGACCGCAGGGGGAACCGGGGAGCTGTTTTTT	CASSLTAGGTGELFF
TRBD2	TRBV30	14	NA	TRBJ2-7	TGTGCCTGGAGCCCCGGGACTAGCTCCTACGAGCAGTACTTC	CAWSPGTSSYEQYF
TRBD2	TRBV6-1	14	NA	TRBJ2-1	TGTGCCAGCAGTGGCGGGGGAGCGGGGGATGAGCAGTTCTTC	CASSGGGAGDEQFF
NA	TRBV18	13	NA	TRBJ1-2	TGTGCCAGCTCACCCCCGACAGAATTTGGCTACACCTTC	CASSPPTEFGYTF
TRBD2	TRBV28	17	NA	TRBJ2-3	TGTGCCAGCAGTCATGGGGCCCACGCGGGAGGGCCAGATACGCAGTATTTT	CASSHGAHAGGPDTQYF
NA	TRBV5-1	13	NA	TRBJ2-7	TGCGCCAGCAGCAGCCGGGACAACTACGAGCAGTACTTC	CASSSRDNYEQYF
TRBD2	TRBV28	11	NA	TRBJ2-7	TGTGCCAGCAGTTCGAAACTAGCGGGGGTATTC	CASSSKLAGVF
TRBD2	TRBV10-1	14	few	TRBJ2-7	TGCGCCAGCAGTGAGGGGACTAACAATTGCGAGCAGTACTTC	CASSEGTNNCEQYF
NA	TRBV15	13	NA	TRBJ1-2	TGTGCCACCAGCAGAGTACTCGGCTATGGCTACACCTTC	CATSRVLGYGYTF
TRBD1	TRBV6-1	15	few	TRBJ2-1	TGTGCCAGCAGCTCGGGACAGGGGGCTTGGAATGAGCAGTTCTTC	CASSSGQGAWNEQFF
NA	TRBV19	14	NA	TRBJ1-5	TGTGCCAGTAGTATAAGGGATGGAGGACAGCCCCAGCATTTT	CASSIRDGGQPQHF
TRBD2	TRBV9	15	NA	TRBJ2-5	TGTGCCAGCAGCGTAAGCGGGAGCCCCCAAGAGACCCAGTACTTC	CASSVSGSPQETQYF
NA	TRBV4-1	11	few	TRBJ1-2	TGCGCCAGCAGCCAAGACAGGGGCTACACCTTC	CASSQDRGYTF